The 15 T cell receptor beta chains presented below share a single source sample, sequenced in a study of OX40 agonist ivuxolimab in advanced cancers. This table comes from immunoSEQ multiplex PCR, and its TCRdb copy is limited to in-frame clones, with some not included. The sample contains about 84,000 clones, 75% to 90% of which appear only once. The sample here was CD4+ or CD8+ T cells sorted from blood, taken in a trial of the OX40 agonist ivuxolimab. These TCRs come from an adult with an advanced solid tumor such as melanoma, head and neck, liver or kidney cancer.

J is TRBJ1-1 and V is TRBV27; D not certain. Germline V gene data show CDR1 as MNHEY and CDR2 as SMNVEV (reference sequence). The CDR3 is 14 residues long. V dropped 4 bases and J dropped 3 bases, with 12 bases sitting between them. The CDR3 loop reads CASSWSGAYTEAFF. The CDR3 DNA sequence: TGTGCCAGCAGTTGGTCGGGCGCGTACACTGAAGCTTTCTTT.

This chain links TRBV6-4 with TRBJ2-7; TRBD1 matches at 11 bases. CDR1 is MRHNA, CDR2 SNTAGT, per germline. CDR3 length: 18 residues. V dropped 4 bases and J dropped 2; count of bases not matched to a gene: 13. In DNA, the CDR3 is TGTGCCAGCAGTGTGATTTCCTCTCCGGGACAGGGGGCCTACGAGCAGTACGTC. Its translation: CASSVISSPGQGAYEQYV.

This clone was recorded only once. The V and J genes are TRBV28 and TRBJ2-4; 7 bases map to TRBD1. The germline gives CDR1 MDHEN, CDR2 SYDVKM. Germline trimming cut 8 bases from V and 6 bases from J; bases unmatched to any gene: 7. CDR3 length equals 13 residues. CDR3 protein: CASGRDRVNIQYF. CDR3 bases: TGTGCCAGCGGTCGGGACAGAGTAAACATTCAGTACTTC.

The rearrangement links TRBV7-8 to TRBJ2-5; D ambiguous. The CDR3 runs to 15 residues. Germline V gives CDR1 SGHVS, CDR2 FQNEAQ. Between the trimmed V and J ends, which lost 6 bases and 2 bases, there was a span of 16 bases. This chain's CDR3 is CASRLLSGAQETQYF. CDR3 coding DNA: TGTGCCAGCAGGCTACTATCGGGTGCGCAAGAGACCCAGTACTTC.

CDR3 protein: CASSGDGEEPQHF. The CDR3 bases are TGTGCCAGTAGTGGGGACGGAGAGGAACCCCAGCATTTT. J is TRBJ1-5 and V is TRBV19; D is possibly TRBD1 (5 bases). Germline CDR1 LNHDA, CDR2 SQIVND (reference sequence). The CDR3 is made up of 13 amino acids. Trimming cost V 5 bases and J 10 bases, with 15 bases left between them.

In nucleotides, the CDR3 is TGTGCCAGCAGTCAGTCAGGGTCCTATGGCTACACCTTC. Its protein product is CASSQSGSYGYTF. The chain links TRBV2 to TRBJ1-2; possibly TRBD1 for D (5 bases). The V end was cut by 5 bases, the J end by 4 bases, with 11 bases between. The CDR3 sequence is 13 residues long. Germline V gene sequence: CDR1 SNHLY, CDR2 FYNNEI.

The V call is TRBV15, the J call TRBJ2-7; TRBD1 aligns across 11 bases. CDR3 length equals 16 residues. Germline CDR1 LNHNV, CDR2 YYDKDF (reference sequence). Trimming at V came to 1 base and at J to 6 bases, leaving 8 bases not matched to a gene. The CDR3 region has the DNA TGTGCCACCAGCAGAGCCCCGTTGGGACAGGGGGGCGAGCAGTACTTC. This gives the protein CATSRAPLGQGGEQYF.

In DNA form, the CDR3 reads TGTGCCAGCAGCTTGGGCGGGAGTCAAGCCTACGAGCAGTACTTC. Translating gives CASSLGGSQAYEQYF. The chain recombines TRBV5-4 with TRBJ2-7; 7 nucleotides line up with TRBD2. V shed 0 bases, J shed 2 bases, and the junction held 5 bases outside the gene matches. CDR1 and CDR2 (germline): SGHNT, YYREEE (reference sequence). CDR3 length: 15 amino acids.

The chain combines TRBV6-5 with TRBJ2-3; TRBD1 might be the D (6 bases). Trimming took off 6 bases at V and 5 bases at J, with 12 bases between the two ends. Germline CDR1 MNHEY, CDR2 SVGAGI. The CDR3 spans 13 residues. This CDR3 reads CASRGIGGDTQYF. The CDR3, as DNA: TGTGCCAGCAGGGGGATAGGGGGAGATACGCAGTATTTT.

V is TRBV19 and J is TRBJ2-1; 9 positions agree with TRBD2. The CDR3 contains 15 residues. Germline CDR1 is LNHDA and CDR2 is SQIVND (reference sequence). V gave up 2 bases and J gave up 6 bases; unmatched junction bases: 5. The CDR3 DNA is TGTGCCAGTAGTATAAAAGCGGGGGGTCTCAATGAGCAGTTCTTC. It translates to CASSIKAGGLNEQFF.

The rearrangement uses TRBV7-2 and TRBJ2-7; 8 bases fit TRBD2. This CDR3 has 15 amino acids. The J segment lost 2 bases and the V segment lost 5 bases, leaving 8 bases of the junction unmatched. Germline lookup yields CDR1 SGHTA and CDR2 FQGNSA. CDR3 in amino acids: CASSKSSGKPYEQYF. In nucleotides, the CDR3 is TGTGCCAGCAGCAAGAGTAGCGGGAAACCCTACGAGCAGTACTTC.

This chain joins TRBV4-3 and TRBJ1-1; 7 nucleotides agree with TRBD1. The germline gives CDR1 LGHNA, CDR2 YSLEER. Trimming at V came to 1 base and at J to 11 bases, leaving 4 bases not matched to a gene. CDR3 size: 12 residues. For the CDR3, the DNA is TGCGCCAGCAGCCAAGGTACAGGGGTGGCTTTCTTT. Translating gives CASSQGTGVAFF.

This sequence joins TRBV5-5 and TRBJ1-2, with TRBD1 matching 9 bases. Trimming cost V 5 bases and J 7 bases; bases outside gene matches: 9. The CDR3 is 14 residues long. Per germline, CDR1 SGHKS and CDR2 YYEKEE (reference sequence). This CDR3 reads CASSPQGARSGYTF. The CDR3 DNA reads as TGTGCCAGCAGTCCACAGGGGGCTCGAAGTGGCTACACCTTC.

The chain carries TRBV5-1 and TRBJ2-1, with 11 bases lining up with TRBD2. From germline, CDR1 is SGHRS and CDR2 YFSETQ. This CDR3 is 16 amino acids long. J was trimmed by 4 bases and V by 2 bases; bases with no gene match: 5. CDR3 residues: CASSLLAGDIYNEQFF. In DNA, the CDR3 is TGCGCCAGCAGCTTACTAGCGGGGGACATTTACAATGAGCAGTTCTTC.

The chain combines TRBV7-3 with TRBJ2-1; 7 nucleotides align to TRBD2. V lost 1 base, J lost 4 bases, and 10 bases stayed unmatched. The CDR3 extends over 17 amino acids. CDR1 SGHTA and CDR2 FQGTGA come from the germline V gene. This chain's CDR3 is CASSLILRWRGYNEQFF. DNA of the CDR3: TGTGCCAGCAGCTTAATTCTTCGGTGGCGGGGGTACAATGAGCAGTTCTTC. Supplemented by reference TRBV7-3 and TRBJ2-1, the full variable domain reads GAGVSQTPSNKVTEKGKYVELRCDPISGHTALYWYRQSLGQGPEFLIYFQGTGAADDSGLPNDRFFAVRPEGSVSTLKIQRTERGDSAVYLCASSLILRWRGYNEQFFGPGTRLTVL.